There are many counts of the clone carrying this T cell receptor (beta chain). Its antigen remains unidentified. The data stem from a study of spatial heterogeneity in lung cancer. Whole-study results and caveats: Higher tumor mutation counts went along with higher counts of expanded intratumoral alpha and beta TCRs.

TCRdb reprocessed the 5' RACE reads via MiXCR and lists one record per CDR3 protein. The sample holds some 7,000 distinct CDR3 sequences; approximately 3.1% are singletons and the top ten take approximately 15%. Time point noted: sample taken at primary tumor resection. This CDR3 contains 15 residues. Germline loops: CDR1 LGHDT, CDR2 YNNKEL (reference sequence). After removal of 4 bases from V and 2 bases from J, the junction contained 5 bases not matched to a gene. The source material was lung tumor tissue, sampled at surgery. This receptor was taken from a male donor with early-stage non-small cell lung cancer. The chain is built from TRBV3-1 and TRBJ2-7; 10 nucleotides agree with TRBD2. CDR3 sequence reads: CASSLPLAGTYEQYF. For the CDR3, the DNA is TGTGCCAGCAGCCTTCCACTAGCGGGAACCTACGAGCAGTACTTC.